This is a list of T cell receptor beta chains from one sample in a study of identifying expanded T cells in peripheral blood. The method was immunoSEQ multiplex PCR; TCRdb's version includes in-frame clones alone and lacks a portion of them. The top ten clones hold around 3.5% of a sample with 50,000 to 65,000 clones, about nine tenths of them seen once. The sample comprised blood. These receptors were collected from a person aged 18 to 75 in good health. CDR3s include the opening cysteine and the closing phenylalanine or tryptophan. D genes are given only for firm matches. Where a row states a size, it is once, few, many or the class of an expanded clone; other rows omit it.

TRBV29-1	TRBD2	TRBJ2-3	NA	CSASFSGSTDTQYF	TGCAGCGCTTCCTTTAGCGGGAGCACAGATACGCAGTATTTT
TRBV6-5	TRBD1	TRBJ2-7	once	CASRGRGPSYEQYF	TGTGCCAGTAGGGGAAGGGGGCCCAGTTACGAGCAGTACTTC
TRBV7-3	NA	TRBJ2-1	once	CASSLSGSSYNEQFF	TGTGCCAGCAGTCTAAGCGGAAGCTCCTACAATGAGCAGTTCTTC
TRBV7-9	NA	TRBJ1-1	NA	CASSLRLDTEAFF	TGTGCCAGCAGCCTAAGATTGGACACTGAAGCTTTCTTT
TRBV4-3	NA	TRBJ2-7	NA	CASSQAQQVAAYEQYF	TGCGCCAGCAGCCAAGCTCAACAGGTAGCCGCCTACGAGCAGTACTTC
TRBV7-2	TRBD1	TRBJ1-1	NA	CASSSPQGAMNTEAFF	TGTGCCAGCAGCTCGCCCCAGGGGGCGATGAACACTGAAGCTTTCTTT
TRBV5-8	TRBD1	TRBJ1-5	NA	CASSPDRALRPQHF	TGTGCCAGCAGCCCCGACAGGGCGTTAAGGCCCCAGCATTTT
TRBV19	NA	TRBJ2-3	NA	CASSIGLTDTQYF	TGTGCCAGTAGTATTGGACTCACAGATACGCAGTATTTT
TRBV6-5	NA	TRBJ1-5	NA	CASSYLGQPQHF	TGTGCCAGCAGTTACCTTGGACAGCCCCAGCATTTT
TRBV4-2	TRBD2	TRBJ2-1	NA	CASSQERQWRGGQYEQFF	TGTGCCAGCAGCCAAGAAAGGCAATGGCGGGGGGGCCAATATGAGCAGTTCTTC
TRBV29-1	NA	TRBJ1-2	NA	CSVSRNRAGYTF	TGCAGCGTGAGCAGGAACAGGGCTGGCTACACCTTC
TRBV27	NA	TRBJ2-7	NA	CASTDGIKPYF	TGTGCCAGCACCGACGGAATAAAACCGTACTTC
TRBV28	TRBD1	TRBJ1-5	NA	CASSLRGLGQPQHF	TGTGCCAGCAGCCTCAGGGGGCTCGGTCAGCCCCAGCATTTT
TRBV7-2	NA	TRBJ2-5	NA	CASSSLETQYF	TGTGCCAGCAGCTCGCTAGAGACCCAGTACTTC
TRBV9	NA	TRBJ2-3	NA	CASSHPIDSGGAALGTDTQYF	TGTGCCAGCAGCCATCCTATAGATAGTGGCGGGGCAGCCCTTGGGACAGATACGCAGTATTTT
TRBV4-3	NA	TRBJ2-3	NA	CASSQAGHGSTDTQYF	TGCGCCAGCAGCCAAGCCGGTCATGGGAGCACAGATACGCAGTATTTT
TRBV25-1	TRBD1	TRBJ2-7	NA	CASTSWDRAYEQYF	TGTGCCAGCACCTCCTGGGACAGGGCCTACGAGCAGTACTTC
TRBV6-5	NA	TRBJ2-3	once	CASSRGKDTQYF	TGTGCCAGCTCAAGGGGGAAAGATACGCAGTATTTT
TRBV7-2	TRBD2	TRBJ2-3	once	CASRLRRAGVPDTQYF	TGTGCCAGCAGACTCCGCCGAGCGGGAGTACCAGATACGCAGTATTTT
TRBV6-1	NA	TRBJ1-5	NA	CASSEADIQPQHF	TGTGCCAGCAGTGAGGCGGACATTCAGCCCCAGCATTTT
TRBV7-2	NA	TRBJ2-1	NA	CASSLVGQVSNEQFF	TGTGCCAGCAGCTTAGTTGGCCAAGTGTCCAATGAGCAGTTCTTC
TRBV29-1	NA	TRBJ2-5	NA	CSGTRQAEETQYF	TGCAGCGGTACCAGACAGGCCGAAGAGACCCAGTACTTC
TRBV6-1	NA	TRBJ2-6	NA	CASSESQGGANVLTF	TGTGCCAGCAGTGAGTCGCAGGGTGGGGCCAACGTCCTGACTTTC
TRBV18	NA	TRBJ1-2	NA	CASSPRREGGYTF	TGTGCCAGCTCACCCAGACGGGAGGGTGGCTACACCTTC
TRBV7-2	TRBD1	TRBJ1-5	NA	CASSRQGGFGNQPQHF	TGTGCCAGCAGTCGACAGGGGGGATTTGGCAATCAGCCCCAGCATTTT
TRBV11-2	TRBD2	TRBJ2-5	few	CASSARLAAPETQYF	TGTGCCAGCAGCGCGCGACTAGCGGCCCCAGAGACCCAGTACTTC
TRBV7-2	TRBD1	TRBJ2-7	NA	CASSLRQGGEQYF	TGTGCCAGCAGCTTGCGACAGGGGGGCGAGCAGTACTTC
TRBV7-9	TRBD2	TRBJ2-7	NA	CASSYPGLAGGNSEQYF	TGTGCCAGCAGCTACCCGGGACTAGCGGGGGGGAACTCCGAGCAGTACTTC
TRBV11-2	NA	TRBJ1-1	NA	CASTSLAGRNTEAFF	TGTGCCAGCACCTCCCTTGCAGGGAGGAACACTGAAGCTTTCTTT
TRBV7-7	TRBD2	TRBJ2-5	NA	CASSLLAGGPEETQYF	TGTGCCAGCAGCCTTCTAGCGGGAGGGCCGGAGGAGACCCAGTACTTC
TRBV9	TRBD1	TRBJ1-5	NA	CASSPAGTGLNQPQHF	TGTGCCAGCAGCCCCGCGGGGACAGGCCTCAATCAGCCCCAGCATTTT
TRBV29-1	TRBD2	TRBJ2-2	NA	CSVQREGDTGELFF	TGCAGCGTACAGCGGGAGGGGGACACCGGGGAGCTGTTTTTT
TRBV2	NA	TRBJ1-5	NA	CASRWYDGSNQPQHF	TGTGCCAGCAGGTGGTATGACGGTAGCAATCAGCCCCAGCATTTT